The rows below give T cell receptor beta chains drawn from one sample of a study of T cells in localized non-small cell lung cancer. TCRdb's copy holds only in-frame clones and misses some; the assay was immunoSEQ multiplex PCR. Of 34,000 or so clones listed, 90% to 95% are singletons. The sequenced sample was peripheral blood, obtained before any cancer treatment. The receptors derive from a female donor older than 55 with stage I lung adenocarcinoma. Each CDR3 is given with its conserved first and last residue. The D gene is left open where the match is weak. Clone size appears in some rows only: once, few, many, or a class for an expanded clone.

v_gene,abundance,d_gene,j_gene,CDR3nt,CDR3aa
TRBV4-3,NA,NA,TRBJ2-1,TGCGCCAGCAGCCAAGGGCGGAGATTCATCGATGAGCAGTTCTTC,CASSQGRRFIDEQFF
TRBV7-9,NA,NA,TRBJ2-1,TGTGCCAGCAGCTTAGATGGGGCCAGTCGGGTTCAGTTCTTC,CASSLDGASRVQFF
TRBV5-4,NA,TRBD1,TRBJ1-2,TGTGCCAGCGGGGGACAGGGTAACTATGGCTACACCTTC,CASGGQGNYGYTF
TRBV18,NA,NA,TRBJ1-5,TGTGCCAGCTCACCAAACAATCAGCCCCAGCATTTT,CASSPNNQPQHF
TRBV5-1,NA,TRBD1,TRBJ2-3,TGCGCCAGCAGCTCGCGGGGACAGGGCACAGATACGCAGTATTTT,CASSSRGQGTDTQYF
TRBV4-1,NA,TRBD2,TRBJ2-3,TGCGCCAGCAGCCAAGCTCTTAGCGGGAACACAGATACGCAGTATTTT,CASSQALSGNTDTQYF
TRBV6-1,NA,TRBD1,TRBJ2-7,TGTGCCAGCAGTGAAGGGACAGGTAAAAGGGAGCAGTACTTC,CASSEGTGKREQYF
TRBV6-5,NA,TRBD1,TRBJ1-1,TGTGCCAGCAGTTTGACAGGGGTTGGTACTGAAGCTTTCTTT,CASSLTGVGTEAFF
TRBV6-5,NA,NA,TRBJ1-2,TGTGCCAGCAGGAGGGACGGGTTGAACTATGGCTACACCTTC,CASRRDGLNYGYTF
TRBV7-2,NA,NA,TRBJ1-1,TGTGCCAGCAGCCCCGGATTTGGGGAAGGGAACACTGAAGCTTTCTTT,CASSPGFGEGNTEAFF
TRBV5-3,NA,NA,TRBJ2-3,TGTGCCAGAAGGCGCACTAGCTTGGGCACAGATACGCAGTATTTT,CARRRTSLGTDTQYF
TRBV28,NA,TRBD1,TRBJ2-2,TGTGCCAGCAGTGGGGGACAGGGGAGGACCGGGGAGCTGTTTTTT,CASSGGQGRTGELFF
TRBV13,NA,TRBD2,TRBJ2-3,TGTGCCAGCAGCTTCAGAACTAGCGGGAGGGGAACAGATACGCAGTATTTT,CASSFRTSGRGTDTQYF
TRBV7-9,NA,NA,TRBJ1-1,TGTGCCAGCAGCCTGGCACAGCTAAACACTGAAGCTTTCTTT,CASSLAQLNTEAFF
TRBV6-5,NA,TRBD2,TRBJ2-1,TGTGCCAGCAGAGCTAGCGGGTATTCCTACAATGAGCAGTTCTTC,CASRASGYSYNEQFF
TRBV10-3,once,NA,TRBJ1-3,TGTGCCATCAGTGAGTCGGACTCTGGAAACACCATATATTTT,CAISESDSGNTIYF
TRBV18,NA,TRBD1,TRBJ1-5,TGTGCCAGCTCAACACAGGGGAGCAATCAGCCCCAGCATTTT,CASSTQGSNQPQHF
TRBV27,NA,TRBD1,TRBJ1-1,TGTGCCAGCAGTAATTCAGCAGGGGGGGTCACTGAAGCTTTCTTT,CASSNSAGGVTEAFF
TRBV28,NA,TRBD1,TRBJ2-2,TGTGCCAGCAGTCGGCTGACAGGGGGGGCCGGGGAGCTGTTTTTT,CASSRLTGGAGELFF
TRBV28,NA,NA,TRBJ2-7,TGTGCCAGCAGTTCCCCGGGCTCAAGCTCCTACGAGCAGTACTTC,CASSSPGSSSYEQYF
TRBV4-2,NA,NA,TRBJ1-1,TGTGCCAGCAGCCAAGACGGAGGGAATAGGAACACTGAAGCTTTCTTT,CASSQDGGNRNTEAFF
TRBV6-1,NA,TRBD1,TRBJ1-2,TGTGCCAGCAGTGGAGACAGGGCTGGTGGCTACACCTTC,CASSGDRAGGYTF
TRBV28,NA,NA,TRBJ2-2,TGTGCCAGCAGTTTAAGTCTGGGGGGCACCGGGGAGCTGTTTTTT,CASSLSLGGTGELFF
TRBV2,once,NA,TRBJ1-2,TGTGCCAGCAGTGAAAGTCGTGCTAACTATGGCTACACCTTC,CASSESRANYGYTF
TRBV4-3,NA,NA,TRBJ2-6,TGCGCCAGCAGCCAAGTCCTGACAGTAGAATCTGGGGCCAACGTCCTGACTTTC,CASSQVLTVESGANVLTF
TRBV19,NA,NA,TRBJ2-7,TGTGCCAGTGGGTTAAGTGGGTCGTTCTACGAGCAGTACTTC,CASGLSGSFYEQYF
TRBV7-9,NA,NA,TRBJ1-2,TGTGCCAGCAGCTTCTCGGCGGGAGGCTACACCTTC,CASSFSAGGYTF
TRBV7-3,NA,TRBD2,TRBJ2-2,TGTGCCAGCAGCTTAATGGCTAGCGGGAACACCGGGGAGCTGTTTTTT,CASSLMASGNTGELFF
TRBV7-8,NA,NA,TRBJ1-3,TGTGCCAGCAGCTTAGATCCGGGCTCCAGAAACACCATATATTTT,CASSLDPGSRNTIYF
TRBV6-1,NA,TRBD1,TRBJ1-5,TGTGCCAGCATTGGGACAGTCAATCAGCCCCAGCATTTT,CASIGTVNQPQHF
TRBV7-9,NA,NA,TRBJ2-5,TGTGCCAGCAGCTTAGTTTTGGAACAAGAGACCCAGTACTTC,CASSLVLEQETQYF
TRBV11-2,once,NA,TRBJ2-6,TGTGCCAGCAGCTTAAGGTCTGGGGCCAACGTCCTGACTTTC,CASSLRSGANVLTF
TRBV6-5,NA,TRBD1,TRBJ2-7,TGTGCCAGTAGGGATGACAGGGGTTCCTACGAGCAGTACTTC,CASRDDRGSYEQYF
TRBV21-1,NA,NA,TRBJ2-7,TGTGCCAGCAGCACGCTAGACAGCTGCTCCTACGAGCAGTACTTC,CASSTLDSCSYEQYF
TRBV5-1,NA,TRBD1,TRBJ1-5,TGCGCCAGCAGCGAACAGGGGATATATAGCAATCAGCCCCAGCATTTT,CASSEQGIYSNQPQHF
TRBV20-1,NA,NA,TRBJ2-5,TGCAGTGCTACCTACGAAGAGACCCAGTACTTC,CSATYEETQYF
TRBV6-5,NA,NA,TRBJ1-6,TGTGCCAGCACCACGGGGGGTCCCAATTCACCCCTCCACTTT,CASTTGGPNSPLHF
TRBV18,NA,NA,TRBJ2-5,TGTGCCAGCTCCAACAAAGTGGACCAGTACTTC,CASSNKVDQYF
TRBV6-5,NA,NA,TRBJ2-1,TGTGCCAGCAGTTGGGGTCATTACAATGAGCAGTTCTTC,CASSWGHYNEQFF
TRBV9,NA,TRBD1,TRBJ1-5,TGTGCCAGCAGCGGAGGGGACAGGGAAAATCAGCCCCAGCATTTT,CASSGGDRENQPQHF